The rows below give T cell receptor beta chains drawn from one sample of a study of response to subunit inactivated influenza vaccine. TCRdb ran MiXCR on the RT-PCR reads and lists one entry per CDR3 protein. Of roughly 760,000 distinct CDR3 sequences in the sample, around 20% were seen once. The sample consisted of PBMCs from blood, taken less than 6 days after vaccination. These receptors originate from a man aged 45-60 years who received an inactivated influenza vaccine. Both conserved end residues are part of each CDR3. The D gene is left open where the match is weak. Part of the rows lack a size; the others show once, few, many or a class for expanded clones.

TRBV12-3/TRBV12-4	NA	NA	TRBJ2-7	TGTGCCACCCGTCTCGGTGGATCCTACGAGCAGTACTTC	CATRLGGSYEQYF
TRBV7-9	NA	TRBD2	TRBJ2-1	TGTGCCAGCAGCTTACCGGGGGGAGTAGCTGGGTATGAGCAGTTCTTC	CASSLPGGVAGYEQFF
TRBV29-1	few	NA	TRBJ1-4	TGCAGCGTTGAAGTGAGGGAAAAACTGTTTTTT	CSVEVREKLFF
TRBV14	few	TRBD2	TRBJ2-7	TGTGCCAGCAGCCAAGGGAGCGGGAGAAGCAACGAGCAGTACTTC	CASSQGSGRSNEQYF
TRBV24-1	few	TRBD1	TRBJ1-1	TGTGCCACCAGTGCCTCTAACAGGGGGCCCTTCTCTGAAGCTTTCTTT	CATSASNRGPFSEAFF
TRBV20-1	NA	NA	TRBJ1-1	TGCAGTGCTAGGGCAGGGCTGAACACTGAAGCTTTCTTT	CSARAGLNTEAFF
TRBV20-1	NA	NA	TRBJ2-3	TGCAGTGTCGTGGAGACAGTCTTCGATACGCAGTATTTT	CSVVETVFDTQYF
TRBV4-3	few	NA	TRBJ2-1	TGCGCCAGCAGCCAACGGGGCAACAATGAGCAGTTCTTC	CASSQRGNNEQFF
TRBV4-1	NA	TRBD2	TRBJ2-1	TGCGCCAGCAGCCGGGGGACTAGCGGGTCCCTCCAGGAGCAGTTCTTC	CASSRGTSGSLQEQFF
TRBV7-2	many	NA	TRBJ2-1	TGTGCCAGCAGCTCCGGGACCTATCGCCACAATGAGCAGTTCTTC	CASSSGTYRHNEQFF
TRBV20-1	few	TRBD2	TRBJ2-7	TGCAGTGCTAGAGATCTAGCGGACTCCTACGAGCAGTACTTC	CSARDLADSYEQYF
TRBV12-3/TRBV12-4	few	TRBD1	TRBJ2-2	TGTGCCAGCAAACGGACAGGCGGAAACACCGGGGAGCTGTTTTTT	CASKRTGGNTGELFF
TRBV28	NA	NA	TRBJ2-1	TGTGCCAGCAGCGTAGGGCCGGGACATCCTGACAATGAGCAGTTCTTC	CASSVGPGHPDNEQFF
TRBV3-1	few	NA	TRBJ2-5	TGTGCCAGCAGCCAAGACGCGTCTGGGAAGACCCAGTACTTC	CASSQDASGKTQYF
TRBV12-3/TRBV12-4	NA	TRBD2	TRBJ2-1	TGTGCCAGCCGATTTAGCGGGAGGACCTACAATGAGCAGTTCTTC	CASRFSGRTYNEQFF
TRBV7-9	NA	NA	TRBJ2-3	TGTGCCAGCAGCCCAGGGGAGGCCACCGATACGCAGTATTTT	CASSPGEATDTQYF
TRBV9	NA	TRBD2	TRBJ2-7	TGTGCCAGCAGCGTAGGGGCGGGAGCAGGGCACGAGCAGTACTTC	CASSVGAGAGHEQYF
TRBV6-5	NA	TRBD1	TRBJ1-5	TGTGCCAGCAGTTACCAGGGGGGCAATCAGCCCCAGCATTTT	CASSYQGGNQPQHF
TRBV12-3/TRBV12-4	NA	NA	TRBJ2-1	TGTGCCAGCAGCATTACAACAGGCAATGAGCAGTTCTTC	CASSITTGNEQFF
TRBV7-9	NA	NA	TRBJ2-5	TGTGCCAGCAGCTTAACCTGGGGGAGGTTAGAGACCCAGTACTTC	CASSLTWGRLETQYF
TRBV7-9	NA	TRBD1	TRBJ1-2	TGTGCCAGCAGCCGCCACGGGACAGGGGGCGATGGCTACACCTTC	CASSRHGTGGDGYTF
TRBV6-5	few	NA	TRBJ1-1	TGTGCCAGCAGTTACCTACAGGGCACTACTGAAGCTTTCTTT	CASSYLQGTTEAFF
TRBV4-3	NA	TRBD1	TRBJ2-5	TGCGCCAGCAGCCAGTGGGACAGGGGGCGGGAAAGAGAGACCCAGTACTTC	CASSQWDRGRERETQYF
TRBV13	NA	TRBD2	TRBJ2-7	TGTGCCAGCAGCCCCCCCGGGACTAGCGGACACCCGTTCTACGAGCAGTACTTC	CASSPPGTSGHPFYEQYF
TRBV27	many	NA	TRBJ2-5	TGTGCCAGCAGTTTATTAGGGGATCTGGAGACCCAGTACTTC	CASSLLGDLETQYF
TRBV6-1	NA	NA	TRBJ2-7	TGTGCCAGCAGACGACAGGCAGCCTACGAGCAGTACTTC	CASRRQAAYEQYF
TRBV4-3	NA	NA	TRBJ1-1	TGCGCCAGCAGCCAAGATTGGGGTGGGTGGGGTGTTGCTTTCTTT	CASSQDWGGWGVAFF
TRBV15	few	NA	TRBJ2-1	TGTGCCACCAGCAAACTAAATGAGCAGTTCTTC	CATSKLNEQFF
TRBV15	few	TRBD1	TRBJ1-2	TGTGCCACCAGCAGAGGCGGACAGGGGAACTATGGCTACACCTTC	CATSRGGQGNYGYTF
TRBV7-6	NA	NA	TRBJ2-7	TGTGCCAGCAGCTTAATATCGGACGGCTACGAGCAGTACTTC	CASSLISDGYEQYF
TRBV18	NA	NA	TRBJ2-1	TGTGCCAGCTCACCTGGTTCCAAGTTGGGGAATGAGCAGTTCTTC	CASSPGSKLGNEQFF
TRBV7-9	NA	NA	TRBJ2-3	TGTGCCAGCAGCGTCCTAGCGATTACAGATACGCAGTATTTT	CASSVLAITDTQYF
TRBV7-9	NA	NA	TRBJ1-1	TGTGCCAGCAGCTACTCGAACACTGAAGCTTTCTTT	CASSYSNTEAFF
TRBV4-2	NA	NA	TRBJ2-5	TGTGCCAGCAGCCAAGTTGGGCGCGGTCTCCAAGAGACCCAGTACTTC	CASSQVGRGLQETQYF
TRBV7-8	NA	NA	TRBJ1-5	TGTGCCAGCAAGCGCCAGGGTGATCAGCCCCAGCATTTT	CASKRQGDQPQHF
TRBV6-5	NA	NA	TRBJ1-1	TGTGCCAGCAGTTACTCGAACTGGCTCAGCCGAACTGAAGCTTTCTTT	CASSYSNWLSRTEAFF
TRBV7-8	few	NA	TRBJ2-2	TGTGCCAGCAGCTTCTCTCGGTCCACCGGGGAGCTGTTTTTT	CASSFSRSTGELFF
TRBV6-2/TRBV6-3	NA	NA	TRBJ1-5	TGTGCCAGCAGTTACCTCAAGGATCAGCCCCAGCATTTT	CASSYLKDQPQHF
TRBV10-3	NA	NA	TRBJ2-1	TGTGCCATCAGTGAAAAGGACAACTCCTACAATGAGCAGTTCTTC	CAISEKDNSYNEQFF
TRBV7-2	NA	NA	TRBJ2-7	TGTGCCAGCAGCACATCCCGTGGCAGTGGCTACGAGCAGTACTTC	CASSTSRGSGYEQYF
TRBV12-3/TRBV12-4	NA	NA	TRBJ1-1	TGTGCCAGCAGTTTAAGGGCTACCGGGACGGTGAACACTGAAGCTTTCTTT	CASSLRATGTVNTEAFF
TRBV15	few	TRBD2	TRBJ2-3	TGTGCCACCAGCGCTGGACTAGTAACTAGCACAGATACGCAGTATTTT	CATSAGLVTSTDTQYF
TRBV5-5	NA	NA	TRBJ2-7	TGTGCCAGCAGCCCGGGGCTATCCTGCTACGAGCAGTACTTC	CASSPGLSCYEQYF
TRBV20-1	NA	TRBD1	TRBJ2-7	TGCAGTGCAGCACAGCCGGGGACAGGGGTATTTGAGCAGTACTTC	CSAAQPGTGVFEQYF
TRBV7-2	few	TRBD1	TRBJ2-7	TGTGCCAGCAGCCGGGGGGACAGGGCTATCTCCTACGAGCAGTACTTC	CASSRGDRAISYEQYF
TRBV20-1	NA	NA	TRBJ2-7	TGCAGTGCTAGACCGGACAGCCGCTACGAGCAGTACTTC	CSARPDSRYEQYF
TRBV28	few	TRBD2	TRBJ2-3	TGTGCCAGCAGTGGACTAGCGGGAGTGGATACGCAGTATTTT	CASSGLAGVDTQYF
TRBV25-1	NA	NA	TRBJ2-3	TGTGCCAGCAGTCCGAGGGAGGGGGGCACAGATACGCAGTATTTT	CASSPREGGTDTQYF
TRBV15	few	NA	TRBJ1-6	TGTGCCACCAGCAGAGATAGGAATTCACCCCTCCACTTT	CATSRDRNSPLHF